This record concerns one TCR beta chain sequence. Its antigen is unknown. This sample was taken from a study of cytomegalovirus exposure and HLA in healthy donors. Study conclusions and caveats: Later genetic work tied a missense DCLRE1C variant to beta-chain V and J trimming.

CDR1 and CDR2 (germline): MNHEY, SMNVEV (reference sequence). The ends were cut back, 3 bases at V and 0 bases at J, with 17 bases in the middle. This CDR3 has 17 amino acids. The PCR employed 60 Vbeta primers together with 13 Jbeta primers. Generated by immunoSEQ multiplex PCR, the TCRdb table keeps only in-frame clones and is missing some. The data hold 300,000 or so clones, with 84% observed a single time. This receptor was obtained from a woman aged 35 to 49 in good health and CMV-seropositive. The source material was PBMCs. The chain combines TRBV27 with TRBJ2-5, with D possibly matching TRBD2 (6 bases). The CDR3 loop is CASSFPLRREDQETQYF. The CDR3 DNA reads as TGTGCCAGCAGTTTCCCCCTCCGGAGGGAGGACCAAGAGACCCAGTACTTC.